The 8 T cell receptor beta chains listed next were all sequenced from one sample in a study of T cell repertoires in cytomegalovirus infection. Using its own MiXCR run on the reads, TCRdb lists one record per CDR3 protein. Counted here are about 360,000 distinct CDR3 sequences, 15% to 20% occurring once; the ten biggest clones make up about 10%. Sequencing was done on a sample of PBMCs. The receptors derive from a human donor in good health (CMV status not recorded). Some clones in this sample may be carry-over from other donors' samples.

The rearrangement joins TRBV20-1 to TRBJ2-7, with TRBD1 matching 9 bases. The CDR3 length is 15 residues. V dropped 0 bases and J dropped 0; count of bases not matched to a gene: 3. Germline V gene lookup returns CDR1 DFQATT and CDR2 SNEGSKA (reference sequence). The CDR3 spells CSARDRDRDSYEQYF. As DNA, the CDR3 is TGCAGTGCTAGAGATAGGGACAGGGACTCCTACGAGCAGTACTTC.

This clonotype was observed many times. V is TRBV7-2 and J is TRBJ2-7; D gene unclear. The CDR3 runs 14 residues. The V end was cut by 1 base, the J end by 0 bases, with 7 bases between. Germline V lookup: CDR1 SGHTA, CDR2 FQGNSA. CDR3 nucleotide sequence: TGTGCCAGCAGCTTAGAATACAGCTCCTACGAGCAGTACTTC. Its translation is CASSLEYSSYEQYF.

This clonotype was counted ten times or more. The chain joins TRBV5-4 to TRBJ2-1; tentative D call: TRBD2 (5 bases). From germline, CDR1 is SGHNT and CDR2 YYREEE (reference sequence). Trimming pared 0 bases from V and 0 bases from J, leaving 13 bases between. The CDR3 has 17 amino acids. CDR3 protein: CASSLGGGAPSYNEQFF. Here the CDR3 DNA reads TGTGCCAGCAGCTTGGGAGGAGGTGCCCCCTCCTACAATGAGCAGTTCTTC.

This clonotype came up many times. The chain uses TRBV7-2 and TRBJ2-7; TRBD1 is a possible D gene (5 bases). The germline V gene has CDR1 SGHTA and CDR2 FQGNSA. Trimming stripped 3 bases from V and 2 bases from J, with 11 bases between. The CDR3 length is 14 residues. In DNA, the CDR3 is TGTGCCAGCAGCTTCGTGCAGGGAACCTACGAGCAGTACTTC. Translated: CASSFVQGTYEQYF.

This rearrangement joins TRBV27 to TRBJ2-4; TRBD2 is a possible D gene (6 bases). Trimming stripped 5 bases from V and 9 bases from J, with 20 bases between. Germline CDR1 is MNHEY and CDR2 is SMNVEV (reference sequence). This CDR3 comprises 15 residues. The CDR3, as DNA: TGTGCCAGCAGTCCCCTGGGGCGGGGTCTGGGCATTCAGTACTTC. This codes for CASSPLGRGLGIQYF.

This clonotype has only a few counts. V is TRBV12-3 or TRBV12-4 and J is TRBJ1-5, with D possibly being TRBD1 (6 bases). The germline V and J ends were trimmed by 3 bases and 8 bases, with 11 bases remaining between them. The CDR3 length is 13 residues. The CDR3 reads CASSLARGEPQHF. CDR3 in DNA: TGTGCCAGCAGTTTGGCCAGGGGTGAGCCCCAGCATTTT.

The CDR3 DNA follows: TGTGCCAGCAGTGGCCAGGCGACAAACGAGCAGTACTTC. It is translated as CASSGQATNEQYF. This chain uses TRBV7-2 with TRBJ2-7; no clear D gene. The germline V gene encodes CDR1 SGHTA and CDR2 FQGNSA. V dropped 6 bases and J dropped 5 bases, with 14 bases sitting between them. This CDR3 has 13 amino acids.

This clonotype occurred a few times. The V and J genes are TRBV18 and TRBJ2-5, with 8 positions matching TRBD1. Germline V lookup: CDR1 KGHSH, CDR2 LQKENI. CDR3 length: 16 residues. Unmatched junction bases numbered 5, after V lost 0 bases and J lost 2 bases. The CDR3 sequence is CASSPPSGQGQETQYF. CDR3 in DNA: TGTGCCAGCTCACCACCGTCAGGACAGGGTCAAGAGACCCAGTACTTC.